This entry describes one TCR beta chain. The data originate from a study of blood T cell repertoires in COVID-19. Background on the study: Samples taken during acute and convalescent COVID-19 were collected in the United States, Italy and Spain.

The germline V and J ends were trimmed by 5 bases and 10 bases, with 21 bases remaining between them. Germline V gene sequence: CDR1 SGHTA, CDR2 FQGTGA. This CDR3 contains 15 residues. Participants spanned ages about 18 to 95 years and resided in about two dozen US areas. Participants had their cohort set by participant-reported clinical history. Original processing methods: Using reference gene primer amplification, nucleated cell counts were estimated. Clones were read by immunoSEQ multiplex PCR, and TCRdb kept only the in-frame ones, dropping some. The V and J calls and clone size come from that table; D and trimming were worked out from the DNA. The sample records approximately 470,000 clones, around 90% being singletons.

This chain uses TRBV7-3 with TRBJ2-1; a possible D gene is TRBD1 (5 bases). This TCR was sampled from a woman aged 18-29 years who had recovered from COVID-19. The sample comprised PBMCs or T cells enriched from blood (not recorded which). This CDR3 is CASSQPSLGSGEQFF. CDR3 bases: TGTGCCAGCAGCCAACCCAGCCTAGGATCAGGGGAGCAGTTCTTC. Drawing the rest from reference TRBV7-3 and TRBJ2-1, the complete variable domain is GAGVSQTPSNKVTEKGKYVELRCDPISGHTALYWYRQSLGQGPEFLIYFQGTGAADDSGLPNDRFFAVRPEGSVSTLKIQRTERGDSAVYLCASSQPSLGSGEQFFGPGTRLTVL.